A selection of T cell receptor beta chains follows, all from one sample in a study of CD8 T cells in Susac syndrome. TCRdb re-derived calls from the immunoSEQ multiplex PCR reads in MiXCR, one entry per CDR3 protein. The sample has around 140,000 distinct CDR3 sequences; more than 85% are singletons. Sequenced material: CD4+ T cells from PBMCs. These receptors were obtained from a human donor with Susac syndrome. Both conserved end residues are part of each CDR3. A D gene is named only where the DNA matches it firmly. Size is omitted from some rows. Given values are once, few, many or a class for expanded clones.

. TRBJ2-5 TRBV21-1 . CASTMGGTTETQYF TGTGCCAGCACCATGGGGGGGACAACGGAGACCCAGTACTTC
once TRBJ1-2 TRBV30 TRBD1 CACHRGVRYGYTF TGTGCCTGCCACAGGGGCGTCCGGTATGGCTACACCTTC
. TRBJ2-2 TRBV29-1 . CSVEEHGGPNTGELFF TGCAGCGTTGAAGAACATGGCGGACCGAACACCGGGGAGCTGTTTTTT
. TRBJ2-7 TRBV18 . CASSQPQGYEQYF TGTGCCAGCTCACAACCACAGGGATACGAGCAGTACTTC
. TRBJ1-1 TRBV18 . CASSLLQDSTEAFF TGTGCCAGCTCACTATTACAGGACAGTACTGAAGCTTTCTTT
. TRBJ1-1 TRBV6-5 . CASSKNTEAFF TGTGCCAGCAGCAAGAACACTGAAGCTTTCTTT
. TRBJ2-5 TRBV15 . CATSRDRLESQYF TGTGCCACCAGCAGAGATCGTCTCGAATCTCAGTACTTC
. TRBJ2-1 TRBV4-3 . CASSQAAGKNNEQFF TGCGCCAGCAGCCAAGCGGCCGGGAAGAACAATGAGCAGTTCTTC
. TRBJ2-3 TRBV20-1 TRBD1 CSANRQGARTDTQYF TGCAGTGCTAACCGACAGGGGGCCAGGACAGATACGCAGTATTTT
. TRBJ1-6 TRBV2 . CASKRQSSYNSPLHF TGTGCCAGCAAGAGACAGAGCTCCTATAATTCACCCCTCCACTTT
. TRBJ2-1 TRBV18 TRBD1 CASSPPGQGFGEQFF TGTGCCAGCTCACCACCGGGACAGGGTTTTGGGGAGCAGTTCTTC
. TRBJ2-5 TRBV5-4 . CASSFSGNGETQYF TGTGCCAGCAGCTTTTCGGGGAATGGAGAGACCCAGTACTTC
. TRBJ1-1 TRBV29-1 . CSVGGGLNTEAFF TGCAGCGTTGGAGGGGGGTTGAACACTGAAGCTTTCTTT
once TRBJ1-1 TRBV6-1 . CASRKLLARAGTEAFF TGTGCCAGCAGGAAATTGTTGGCCCGTGCTGGGACTGAAGCTTTCTTT
. TRBJ2-5 TRBV5-1 . CASSLAVSETQYF TGCGCCAGCAGCTTGGCCGTTTCAGAGACCCAGTACTTC
. TRBJ2-1 TRBV5-1 . CASSTASGTPGEQFF TGCGCCAGCAGCACAGCGTCCGGGACTCCGGGTGAGCAGTTCTTC
. TRBJ1-2 TRBV4-1 . CASSQTASGANYGYTF TGCGCCAGCAGCCAAACCGCGAGCGGGGCTAACTATGGCTACACCTTC
. TRBJ1-1 TRBV28 . CASTLPGGAAFF TGTGCCAGCACCTTACCGGGGGGCGCGGCTTTCTTT
. TRBJ2-7 TRBV6-1 . CASARRGNAYEQYF TGTGCCAGTGCCCGGCGGGGAAACGCCTACGAGCAGTACTTC
. TRBJ2-3 TRBV5-4 TRBD1 CASTHRGRSDTQYF TGTGCCAGCACCCACAGGGGGCGGTCAGATACGCAGTATTTT
. TRBJ1-2 TRBV3-1 . CASSQRLGGYTF TGTGCCAGCAGCCAGAGACTGGGAGGCTACACCTTC
. TRBJ2-1 TRBV2 . CASGDPNYNEQFF TGTGCCAGCGGGGACCCAAACTACAATGAGCAGTTCTTC
. TRBJ2-7 TRBV4-1 . CASSQRTIPYEQYF TGCGCCAGCAGCCAAAGGACGATTCCCTACGAGCAGTACTTC
once TRBJ2-1 TRBV9 . CASSANTFSYNEQFF TGTGCCAGCAGCGCTAATACATTCTCCTACAATGAGCAGTTCTTC
. TRBJ1-5 TRBV3-1 . CASSQGESRQPQHF TGTGCCAGCAGCCAAGGGGAATCACGCCAGCCCCAGCATTTT